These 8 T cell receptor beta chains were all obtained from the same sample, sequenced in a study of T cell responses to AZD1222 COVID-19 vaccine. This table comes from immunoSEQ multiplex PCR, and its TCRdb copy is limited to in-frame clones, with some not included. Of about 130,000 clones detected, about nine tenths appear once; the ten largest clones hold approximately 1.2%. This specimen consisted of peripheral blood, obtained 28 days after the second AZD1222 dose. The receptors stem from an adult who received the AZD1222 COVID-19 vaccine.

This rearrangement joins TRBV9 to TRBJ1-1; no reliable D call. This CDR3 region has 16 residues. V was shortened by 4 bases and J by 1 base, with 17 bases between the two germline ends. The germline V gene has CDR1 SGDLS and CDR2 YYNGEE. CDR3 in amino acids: CASSPLEGTRNTEAFF. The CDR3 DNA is TGTGCCAGCAGCCCACTCGAGGGCACCCGGAACACTGAAGCTTTCTTT.

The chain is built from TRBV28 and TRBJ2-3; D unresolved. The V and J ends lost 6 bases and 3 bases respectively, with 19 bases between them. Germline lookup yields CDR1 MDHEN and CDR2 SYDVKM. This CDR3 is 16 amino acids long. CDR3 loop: CASSPRLLVGTDTQYF. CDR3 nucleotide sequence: TGTGCCAGCAGCCCCCGTCTTCTGGTGGGAACAGATACGCAGTATTTT.

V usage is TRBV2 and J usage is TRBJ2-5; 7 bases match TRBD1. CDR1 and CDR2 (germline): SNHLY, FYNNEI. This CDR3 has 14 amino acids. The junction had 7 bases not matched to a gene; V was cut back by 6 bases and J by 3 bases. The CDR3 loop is CASRPTGVKETQYF. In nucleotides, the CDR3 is TGTGCCAGCAGGCCCACAGGGGTCAAAGAGACCCAGTACTTC.

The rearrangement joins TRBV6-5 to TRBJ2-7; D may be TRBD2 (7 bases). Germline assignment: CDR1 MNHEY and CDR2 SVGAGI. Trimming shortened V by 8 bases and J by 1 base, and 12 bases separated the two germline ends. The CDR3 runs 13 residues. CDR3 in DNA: TGTGCCAGCTGCGGGGGCCCTTCCTACGAGCAGTACTTC. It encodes CASCGGPSYEQYF.

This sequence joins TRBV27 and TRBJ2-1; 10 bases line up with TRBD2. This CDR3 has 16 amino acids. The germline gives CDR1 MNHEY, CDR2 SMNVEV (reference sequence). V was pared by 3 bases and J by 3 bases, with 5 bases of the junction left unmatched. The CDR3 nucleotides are TGTGCCAGCAGTTTCTTCAGACTAGCGGGCTACAATGAGCAGTTCTTC. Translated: CASSFFRLAGYNEQFF.

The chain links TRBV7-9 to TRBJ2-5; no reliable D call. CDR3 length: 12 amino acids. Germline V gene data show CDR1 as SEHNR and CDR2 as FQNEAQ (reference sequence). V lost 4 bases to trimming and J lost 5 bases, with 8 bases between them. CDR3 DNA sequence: TGTGCCAGCAGCTATAATCGGGAGACCCAGTACTTC. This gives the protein CASSYNRETQYF.

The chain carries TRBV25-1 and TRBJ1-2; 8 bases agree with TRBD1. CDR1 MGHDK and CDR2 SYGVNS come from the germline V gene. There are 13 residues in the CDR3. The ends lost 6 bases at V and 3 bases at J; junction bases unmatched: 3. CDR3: CASRETGDYGYTF. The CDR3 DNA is TGTGCCAGCAGAGAGACAGGGGACTATGGCTACACCTTC.

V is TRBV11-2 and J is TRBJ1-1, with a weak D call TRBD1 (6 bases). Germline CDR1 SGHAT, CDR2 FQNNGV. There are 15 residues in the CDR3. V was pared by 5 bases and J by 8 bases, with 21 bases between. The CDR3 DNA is TGTGCCAGCAGCGGGTACAGGGCAAGGGTTTCCGAAGCTTTCTTT. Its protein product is CASSGYRARVSEAFF.